This TCR beta chain was recovered during a study of blood T cell repertoires in COVID-19. For the study at large: The United States, Italy and Spain supplied acute and convalescent COVID-19 samples. In each case, the material was cDNA or gDNA derived from T cells, B-cell-depleted T cells, or PBMCs.

Germline CDR1 MNHNY, CDR2 SVGAGI (reference sequence). V was pared by 5 bases and J by 6 bases, with 7 bases between. The length of the CDR3 is 12 residues. As handled by the study authors: Amplification with reference gene primers provided the estimates of nucleated cell counts. Clones were sequenced by immunoSEQ multiplex PCR, and TCRdb holds only the in-frame ones, with some missing. V, J and clone size are those of that table, while D and trimming were read from the DNA. Found here are around 52,000 clones, roughly 89% of them singletons; the top ten hold around 30%. The genes are TRBV6-6 and TRBJ2-2; no clear D gene. The clonotype was recovered from a woman of 80 years or more with acute or convalescent COVID-19. Sequencing input: peripheral blood. The CDR3, as DNA: TGTGCCAGCAGTCCCAGTTCCGGGGAGCTGTTTTTT. Protein sequence: CASSPSSGELFF.